This T cell receptor (beta chain) was identified during a study of type 1 regulatory T cells. Study as a whole: An in vitro protocol generated T-allo10, a Tr1-enriched, alloantigen-specific CD4 T cell product.

With respect to this clonotype: Its specificity is unknown.

The graft donor-derived T-allo10 cells reportedly recognize host alloantigens, are anergic, and suppress alloantigen-specifically. Unmatched junction bases numbered 4, after V lost 2 bases and J lost 0 bases. This CDR3 has 16 amino acids. Germline V gene lookup returns CDR1 SGHRS and CDR2 YFSETQ. TCRdb ran MiXCR on the reads and lists one entry per CDR3 protein. This table has several thousand distinct CDR3 sequences, approximately 25% appearing once. The sequenced sample was cultured T cells, either the whole culture or a sorted T cell fraction (not recorded which). Specified subset: Tr1-enriched cell product generated in vitro against host alloantigens. V usage is TRBV5-1 and J usage is TRBJ2-2; TRBD2 aligns across 7 bases. The receptor comes from a human donor in good health. The CDR3 loop reads CASSLSTSSNTGELFF. The CDR3 nucleotides read TGCGCCAGCAGCTTATCGACTAGCTCGAACACCGGGGAGCTGTTTTTT.